One and the same sample provided the 10 T cell receptor beta chains below, sequenced in a study of molecular identifiers for immune sequencing clone quantification. In TCRdb, the PCR reads were re-called with MiXCR into one record per CDR3 protein. The table has about 640,000 distinct CDR3 sequences, about 20% seen once. Sequenced sample: naive CD8+ T cells from blood, with Jurkat cell RNA spiked in. Indicated subset: FACS-sorted CD8+CD4-CCR7+CD45RA+ naive T cells. These TCRs come from a human donor in good health. Some libraries in this study had Jurkat cell RNA spiked in.

This clonotype was detected ten times or more. This rearrangement joins TRBV13 to TRBJ2-7; 12 positions agree with TRBD1. J lost 6 bases, V lost 1 base, and 7 bases had no gene match. Germline V CDR1 and CDR2: PRHDT, FYEKMQ (reference sequence). The CDR3 totals 16 residues. The CDR3 spells CASSLAGTGGHGEQYF. CDR3 nucleotide sequence: TGTGCCAGCAGCTTAGCCGGGACAGGGGGCCATGGCGAGCAGTACTTC. The whole variable domain, filled in from reference TRBV13 and TRBJ2-7, reads AAGVIQSPRHLIKEKRETATLKCYPIPRHDTVYWYQQGPGQDPQFLISFYEKMQSDKGSIPDRFSAQQFSDYHSELNMSSLELGDSALYFCASSLAGTGGHGEQYFGPGTRLTVT.

The chain has TRBV15 and TRBJ2-1; no clear D. V was shortened by 0 bases and J by 4 bases, with 16 bases between the two germline ends. CDR3 length: 17 amino acids. Per the germline V gene, CDR1 is LNHNV and CDR2 is YYDKDF (reference sequence). The CDR3 sequence: CATSRDLGRTVYNEQFF. CDR3 nucleotides: TGTGCCACCAGCAGAGATCTAGGGCGGACGGTGTACAATGAGCAGTTCTTC.

In its sample, this clonotype was seen many times. The genes are TRBV12-5 and TRBJ2-1, with 8 bases lining up with TRBD2. J gave up 9 bases and V 3 bases, and 13 bases lay outside the gene matches. Germline assignment: CDR1 LGHNT and CDR2 FRNRAP. This CDR3 spans 16 amino acids. CDR3 in amino acids: CASGLETGGIEFEQFF. In DNA, the CDR3 is TGTGCTAGTGGTTTAGAGACGGGAGGGATAGAATTTGAGCAGTTCTTC.

This clonotype occurred a few times. The chain links TRBV7-9 to TRBJ2-7, with D possibly called TRBD1 or TRBD2 (5 bases each). V was trimmed by 5 bases and J by 6 bases, leaving 23 bases between them. CDR1 and CDR2 (germline): SEHNR, FQNEAQ (reference sequence). CDR3 length equals 16 residues. CDR3 in amino acids: CASSVRNRDQILEQYF. The CDR3 DNA reads as TGTGCCAGCAGCGTCCGTAACCGGGACCAAATACTCGAGCAGTACTTC.

Concerning this clonotype: A read error may explain this, as a much larger clone is one base away. The V call is TRBV9, the J call TRBJ1-5; a possible D gene is TRBD1 (5 bases). CDR3 size: 13 residues. The ends were cut back, 9 bases at V and 3 bases at J, with 13 bases in the middle. The germline V gene encodes CDR1 SGDLS and CDR2 YYNGEE. CDR3 sequence reads: CANGGGDNQPQHF. As DNA, the CDR3 is TGTGCCAACGGGGGAGGGGACAATCAGCCCCAGCATTTT.

This clonotype was seen ten or more times. This chain connects TRBV6-5 to TRBJ2-1, with D perhaps being TRBD1 or TRBD2 (5 bases each). Germline V CDR1 and CDR2: MNHEY, SVGAGI. The V end was cut by 4 bases, the J end by 1 base, with 17 bases between. The CDR3 is 17 amino acids. In DNA, the CDR3 is TGTGCCAGCAGTTCCCTCGGGCCCGAGGGGTCCTACAATGAGCAGTTCTTC. Its translation is CASSSLGPEGSYNEQFF.

As concerns this clonotype: A much bigger clone sits one base away, suggesting this may be a read error. The CDR3 reads CASGPTGLQAQYF. DNA for the CDR3: TGTGCCAGCGGCCCCACAGGGCTCCAGGCCCAGTACTTC. The V gene is TRBV9, the J gene TRBJ2-5; weak D call: TRBD1 (6 bases). The germline V gene has CDR1 SGDLS and CDR2 YYNGEE. The CDR3 totals 13 residues. V was shortened by 7 bases and J by 9 bases, with 19 bases between the two germline ends.

This clonotype was seen only a few times. V and J are TRBV7-9 and TRBJ2-3; D not resolved. This CDR3 has 14 amino acids. The V end was cut by 0 bases, the J end by 4 bases, with 8 bases between. CDR1 and CDR2 from the germline V gene are SEHNR and FQNEAQ (reference sequence). As DNA, the CDR3 is TGTGCCAGCAGCTTAGCGGGGTTGTCAGATACGCAGTATTTT. It is translated as CASSLAGLSDTQYF.

This clonotype was observed at least ten times. J is TRBJ1-6 and V is TRBV4-3; no reliable D call. The CDR3 sequence is 15 residues long. CDR1 and CDR2 (germline): LGHNA, YSLEER. Trimming took off 0 bases at V and 7 bases at J, with 10 bases between the two ends. CDR3 sequence: CASSQEEGRNSPLHF. The CDR3 coding sequence is TGCGCCAGCAGCCAAGAAGAGGGAAGAAATTCACCCCTCCACTTT.

This sequence joins TRBV19 and TRBJ1-1, with a possible D match to TRBD1 (5 bases). There are 14 residues in the CDR3. V was shortened by 6 bases and J by 6 bases, with 17 bases between the two germline ends. Germline V gives CDR1 LNHDA, CDR2 SQIVND (reference sequence). The CDR3 nucleotides read TGTGCCAGTAGCCCGACGAGGGACTTTGCTGAAGCTTTCTTT. This encodes CASSPTRDFAEAFF.